Sequencing of this T cell receptor beta chain was carried out in a study of response to subunit inactivated influenza vaccine (dated by TCRdb to the late 2010s). Context from the whole study: The study used deep quantitative T cell receptor repertoire profiling to track responses to a trivalent subunit inactivated influenza vaccine.

This clonotype was counted between two and nine times. There is no known antigen for this receptor. No quality values exist for individual bases; no much larger clone is one base distant. Broad study findings and their caveats: According to the authors, only a limited number of new T cells may be recruited by each seasonal influenza vaccination.

Library preparation was by RT-PCR. TCRdb records Illumina HiSeq 2500 as the sequencer. Using fastp trimming at Q25 and MiXCR clonotype assembly, TCRdb reanalyzed the public sequencing data and kept in-frame beta chains. Rows are combined by CDR3 protein, so each entry shows the most common genes and DNA. Recorded for this sample are 650,000 to 700,000 distinct CDR3 sequences; 15% to 18% of them occurred a single time. The top ten constitute 9.5% to 13% of the sample. The germline V gene provides CDR1 SQVTM and CDR2 ANQGSEA. A distance of 4 bases separates the germline ends of V and J, which lose 4 bases and 1 base respectively. Its CDR3 holds 11 amino acids, cysteine through phenylalanine. Here the CDR3 DNA is all that survives: 33 bases in frame from base 1.

This material consisted of PBMCs from blood, taken 11 to 12 days after vaccination. The chain links TRBV29-1 with TRBJ1-1; no confident D gene assignment can be made. The clonotype comes from a man over 45 who received an inactivated influenza vaccine. Donor details come from another sample of the same person, matched by shared clones. The sequenced DNA is TGCAGCGTTGGAAAGAACACTGAAGCTTTCTTT. Translated, it gives CSVGKNTEAFF.